This TCR beta chain was recorded in a study of blood T cell repertoires in COVID-19. Study overall: Donors in the United States, Italy and Spain gave samples during acute or convalescent COVID-19. PBMCs, B-cell-depleted T cells, or T cells were the source of the cDNA or gDNA that made up the material.

Germline V gives CDR1 SGHTA, CDR2 FQGNSA. This CDR3 has 15 residues. With V trimmed by 4 bases and J by 5 bases, 6 bases remained unmatched. Clones were sequenced by immunoSEQ multiplex PCR, and TCRdb holds only the in-frame ones, with some missing. The table has approximately 150,000 clones, around 86% seen once; the top ten hold approximately 35%. The chain has TRBV7-2 and TRBJ2-2; TRBD1 matches at 8 bases. Sequencing used peripheral blood. The source is a man in his fifties who had recovered from COVID-19. The CDR3 is CASSSTGGGTGELFF. CDR3 in DNA: TGTGCCAGCAGCTCCACAGGGGGTGGGACCGGGGAGCTGTTTTTT.